The 32 T cell receptor beta chains given below trace back to one sample, sequenced in a study of human T cells and chemical hapten exposure. As to time point: patch test 1, 2 weeks after DPC sensitization. The treatment is: therapeutic diphenylcyclopropenone sensitization with weekly scalp DPC. TCRdb fed the RACE reads into MiXCR, producing one record per CDR3 protein. The sample has approximately 80,000 distinct CDR3 sequences, around a tenth seen once. Sequenced here: whole blood, sampled in connection with sensitization to the hapten diphenylcyclopropenone (DPC). Receptor source: a woman aged 45 to 65 with alopecia areata. Some clones in this sample may be carry-over from other donors' samples.

This clonotype was picked up many times. The J gene is TRBJ2-3, the V gene TRBV2, with unresolved D. CDR3 length: 15 amino acids. V was trimmed by 4 bases and J by 4 bases, leaving 15 bases between them. CDR1 is SNHLY and CDR2 is FYNNEI in the germline V gene. The CDR3: CASSGLRPPADTQYF. The CDR3 nucleotides are TGTGCCAGCAGTGGTTTGAGACCACCGGCAGATACGCAGTATTTT.

This clonotype was detected a few times. In DNA, the CDR3 is TGTGCCAGCAGTTACGGCAGGGGGGAGCAGTTCTTC. This encodes CASSYGRGEQFF. The V call is TRBV6-2 or TRBV6-3, the J call TRBJ2-1, with 7 bases matching TRBD1. The CDR3 spans 12 residues. The junction had 2 bases not matched to a gene; V was cut back by 2 bases and J by 10 bases. Germline CDR1 is MNHEY and CDR2 is SVGEGT.

Ten or more counts support this clonotype. The rearrangement joins TRBV7-9 to TRBJ1-2; D ambiguous. This CDR3 contains 11 residues. The V and J ends lost 0 bases and 6 bases respectively, with 2 bases between them. Germline-derived CDR1 and CDR2 are SEHNR and FQNEAQ (reference sequence). The CDR3 reads CASSLADGYTF. The CDR3 nucleotides read TGTGCCAGCAGCTTAGCTGATGGCTACACCTTC. The full variable domain, rest sourced from reference TRBV7-9 and TRBJ1-2, is DTGVSQNPRHKITKRGQNVTFRCDPISEHNRLYWYRQTLGQGPEFLTYFQNEAQLEKSRLLSDRFSAERPKGSFSTLEIQRTEQGDSAMYLCASSLADGYTFGSGTRLTVV.

The chain is built from TRBV27 and TRBJ2-3; D gene ambiguous. This CDR3 spans 13 amino acids. Germline assignment: CDR1 MNHEY and CDR2 SMNVEV (reference sequence). V gave up 1 base and J gave up 0 bases, with 2 bases separating them. The CDR3 protein is CASSLLSTDTQYF. The CDR3 DNA follows: TGTGCCAGCAGTTTATTAAGCACAGATACGCAGTATTTT.

This clonotype has a handful of counts. V is TRBV12-3 or TRBV12-4 and J is TRBJ2-7; D not resolved. This CDR3 region has 13 residues. V was pared by 6 bases and J by 2 bases, with 11 bases between. CDR3 residues: CASRLTATYEQYF. The CDR3 DNA sequence: TGTGCCAGCAGGTTGACGGCTACCTACGAGCAGTACTTC.

This clonotype was picked up a small number of times. V and J are TRBV20-1 and TRBJ1-1; perhaps TRBD1 as D (6 bases). V lost 5 bases to trimming and J lost 4 bases, with 11 bases between them. The CDR3 totals 12 residues. Per the germline V gene, CDR1 is DFQATT and CDR2 is SNEGSKA (reference sequence). Here the CDR3 reads CSASAGATEAFF. The CDR3 bases are TGCAGTGCTTCGGCAGGGGCCACTGAAGCTTTCTTT.

The rearrangement joins TRBV27 to TRBJ1-2; no reliable D call. This CDR3 is built from 12 residues. Trimming cost V 4 bases and J 8 bases, with 11 bases left between them. Germline V gives CDR1 MNHEY, CDR2 SMNVEV (reference sequence). The CDR3 reads CASSYGGKGYTF. The CDR3 DNA reads TGTGCCAGCAGTTATGGAGGGAAAGGCTACACCTTC.

This chain connects TRBV5-1 to TRBJ2-3; TRBD2 agrees at 13 bases. The CDR3 sequence is 15 residues long. J gave up 2 bases and V 7 bases, and 4 bases lay outside the gene matches. Germline loops: CDR1 SGHRS, CDR2 YFSETQ. For the CDR3, the DNA is TGCGCCAGCCAGACTAGCGGGGGGTACACAGATACGCAGTATTTT. It encodes CASQTSGGYTDTQYF.

The CDR3 nucleotides are TGCAGTGCTCCCCCCGCGGACCGAGCCGGCTCAGATACGCAGTATTTT. It encodes CSAPPADRAGSDTQYF. The chain uses TRBV20-1 and TRBJ2-3; D gene ambiguous. This CDR3 spans 16 amino acids. V lost 5 bases and J 4 bases, leaving 22 bases between the germline ends. The germline gives CDR1 DFQATT, CDR2 SNEGSKA (reference sequence).

This clonotype showed up many times. The chain has TRBV11-2 and TRBJ2-4, with D tentatively TRBD1 (5 bases). Trimming stripped 0 bases from V and 0 bases from J, with 18 bases between. From germline, CDR1 is SGHAT and CDR2 FQNNGV. CDR3 length: 19 amino acids. CDR3 protein: CASSLDEAGNGRAKNIQYF. CDR3 coding DNA: TGTGCCAGCAGCTTAGATGAGGCAGGGAACGGGCGAGCCAAAAACATTCAGTACTTC.

This clonotype was recorded a few times. The chain is built from TRBV11-3 and TRBJ2-3; tentatively, D is TRBD1 (6 bases). Trimming removed 5 bases from V and 2 bases from J, with 17 bases in between. Per germline, CDR1 SGHNT and CDR2 YENEEA. CDR3 length: 16 residues. CDR3 nucleotides: TGTGCCAGCAGCCCACAGGGAAGTATACCCACAGATACGCAGTATTTT. Its translation: CASSPQGSIPTDTQYF.

At least ten counts were recorded for this clonotype. The rearrangement joins TRBV9 to TRBJ2-6, with unresolved D. Germline V gene lookup returns CDR1 SGDLS and CDR2 YYNGEE. V lost 1 base to trimming and J lost 2 bases, with 7 bases between them. The CDR3 has 15 residues. CDR3 bases: TGTGCCAGCAGCGTAACGCCTGCTGGGGCCAACGTCCTGACTTTC. Translation: CASSVTPAGANVLTF.

This clonotype appeared a few times. J is TRBJ2-5 and V is TRBV2, with 7 nucleotides matching TRBD1. The CDR3 is made up of 12 amino acids. The germline V gene encodes CDR1 SNHLY and CDR2 FYNNEI. The V segment lost 9 bases and the J segment 7 bases; nucleotides outside the gene matches: 8. CDR3 protein: CASETGLGTQYF. The CDR3 DNA sequence: TGTGCCAGTGAGACAGGGTTGGGGACCCAGTACTTC.

V usage is TRBV7-2 and J usage is TRBJ2-7; either TRBD1 or TRBD2 may fit D (5 bases each). The germline V and J ends were trimmed by 7 bases and 6 bases, with 25 bases remaining between them. In germline, CDR1 is SGHTA, CDR2 FQGNSA. This CDR3 comprises 16 residues. The CDR3 DNA sequence: TGTGCCAGCATCCGAGGCGGGCAGGGTAGGTTCTCCGAGCAGTACTTC. It yields the protein CASIRGGQGRFSEQYF.

This rearrangement joins TRBV7-9 to TRBJ2-7; TRBD2 is a possible D gene (5 bases). CDR1 and CDR2 from the germline V gene are SEHNR and FQNEAQ (reference sequence). CDR3 length: 17 amino acids. Trimming took 3 bases from V and 0 from J, leaving 18 bases between them. CDR3 protein: CASSFRITDLSSYEQYF. The CDR3 DNA follows: TGTGCCAGCAGCTTTCGAATAACGGACTTGAGCTCCTACGAGCAGTACTTC.

This clonotype was observed many times. The V and J genes are TRBV28 and TRBJ1-5; TRBD1 aligns across 8 bases. The CDR3 runs to 15 residues. CDR1 is MDHEN, CDR2 SYDVKM, per germline. J lost 2 bases, V lost 6 bases, and 6 bases had no gene match. The CDR3 sequence: CASRAGTGGNQPQHF. DNA for the CDR3: TGTGCCAGCAGAGCGGGGACAGGCGGCAATCAGCCCCAGCATTTT. Looking up the rest from reference TRBV28 and TRBJ1-5 gives the full variable domain: DVKVTQSSRYLVKRTGEKVFLECVQDMDHENMFWYRQDPGLGLRLIYFSYDVKMKEKGDIPEGYSVSREKKERFSLILESASTNQTSMYLCASRAGTGGNQPQHFGDGTRLSIL.

The chain has TRBV3-1 and TRBJ2-1, with 10 bases aligning to TRBD2. The CDR3 has 16 residues. Germline V lookup: CDR1 LGHDT, CDR2 YNNKEL (reference sequence). Trimming removed 0 bases from V and 5 bases from J; junction bases left unmatched: 4. CDR3 in amino acids: CASSQETSGDNNEQFF. The DNA of the CDR3 is TGTGCCAGCAGCCAAGAAACTAGCGGGGATAACAATGAGCAGTTCTTC.

This clonotype was recorded at least ten times. V and J are TRBV28 and TRBJ1-2; D ambiguous. In germline, CDR1 is MDHEN, CDR2 SYDVKM. This CDR3 is 14 amino acids long. Trimming removed 6 bases at V and 0 bases at J, with 11 bases between. The CDR3 protein is CASSPRWPNYGYTF. The CDR3 region has the DNA TGTGCCAGCAGCCCCCGTTGGCCTAACTATGGCTACACCTTC.

With regard to this clonotype: This may be a read error: a much more frequent sequence differs by one nucleotide. This chain links TRBV20-1 with TRBJ2-5, with D perhaps matching TRBD1 (6 bases). The CDR3 consists of 15 residues. V lost 2 bases and J 4 bases, leaving 17 bases between the germline ends. Germline V gives CDR1 DFQATT, CDR2 SNEGSKA (reference sequence). For the CDR3, the DNA is TGCAGTGCTAGACTCCGGGACAACACAAGAGAGACCCAGTACTTC. Translating it yields CSARLRDNTRETQYF.

V usage is TRBV20-1 and J usage is TRBJ2-1; D uncertain. CDR1 is DFQATT, CDR2 SNEGSKA, per germline (reference sequence). The CDR3 loop spans 13 amino acids. Trimming shortened V by 3 bases and J by 5 bases, and 11 bases separated the two germline ends. DNA for the CDR3: TGCAGTGCTAGTATCGGGCGGAACAATGAGCAGTTCTTC. It codes for CSASIGRNNEQFF.

This clonotype was detected only a few times. This chain joins TRBV4-3 and TRBJ1-5; D is undetermined. The ends were cut back, 0 bases at V and 6 bases at J, with 6 bases in the middle. The CDR3 has 13 residues. Germline loops: CDR1 LGHNA, CDR2 YSLEER. The CDR3 DNA sequence: TGCGCCAGCAGCCAAGATAACGCTCAGCCCCAGCATTTT. It encodes CASSQDNAQPQHF.

There are many counts of this clonotype. V gene TRBV20-1 combines with J gene TRBJ1-1; D is uncertain. The V end lost 5 bases, the J end lost 0 bases, and 10 bases lay between the germline ends. The V gene's germline CDR1 is DFQATT and CDR2 SNEGSKA (reference sequence). The CDR3 consists of 13 residues. Here the CDR3 reads CSASLSMNTEAFF. The DNA for the CDR3 is TGCAGTGCTTCCCTTAGCATGAACACTGAAGCTTTCTTT.

The table lists this clonotype with a few counts. This chain connects TRBV6-2 or TRBV6-3 to TRBJ1-5, with 12 bases matching TRBD1. The CDR3 sequence is 16 residues long. The J segment lost 4 bases and the V segment lost 2 bases, leaving 3 bases of the junction unmatched. Germline CDR1 MNHEY, CDR2 SVGEGT. The CDR3 DNA is TGTGCCAGCAGTTACAGGGACAGGGGGCGTAATCAGCCCCAGCATTTT. Amino acid sequence: CASSYRDRGRNQPQHF.

This clonotype was observed at least ten times. The J gene is TRBJ1-6, the V gene TRBV5-5; a weak D match, TRBD1 (5 bases). Germline loops: CDR1 SGHKS, CDR2 YYEKEE (reference sequence). V was shortened by 2 bases and J by 6 bases, with 12 bases between the two germline ends. The CDR3 consists of 15 residues. CDR3 nucleotides: TGTGCCAGCAGCTTCAGGGAGGTGTTTAATTCACCCCTCCACTTT. It codes for CASSFREVFNSPLHF. The whole variable domain, filled in from reference TRBV5-5 and TRBJ1-6, reads DAGVTQSPTHLIKTRGQQVTLRCSPISGHKSVSWYQQVLGQGPQFIFQYYEKEERGRGNFPDRFSARQFPNYSSELNVNALLLGDSALYLCASSFREVFNSPLHFGNGTRLTVT.

This clonotype occurred a few times. The genes are TRBV5-4 and TRBJ2-3, with TRBD1 matching over 11 bases. V shed 4 bases and J 11 bases; nucleotides not matched to a gene: 12. The germline gives CDR1 SGHNT, CDR2 YYREEE (reference sequence). CDR3 size: 15 residues. CDR3 sequence: CASSKPGQGAVGQYF. The DNA of the CDR3 is TGTGCCAGCAGCAAACCAGGACAGGGGGCGGTAGGGCAGTATTTT.

In this sample, this clonotype turned up a few times. Here the CDR3 DNA reads TGCGCCAGCAGCCAGTGGATAGCGGCATCTATCACAGATACGCAGTATTTT. Translating it yields CASSQWIAASITDTQYF. The chain links TRBV4-3 to TRBJ2-3; D is perhaps TRBD2 (6 bases). This CDR3 contains 17 residues. Germline CDR1 LGHNA, CDR2 YSLEER. Trimming removed 3 bases from V and 2 bases from J, with 18 bases in between.

The rearrangement joins TRBV2 to TRBJ2-4; D unresolved. This CDR3 is 16 amino acids long. Germline CDR1 SNHLY, CDR2 FYNNEI. The V and J ends lost 2 bases and 3 bases respectively, with 14 bases between them. In nucleotides, the CDR3 is TGTGCCAGCAGTGAAAATCGGGCGGCGGTCAAAAACATTCAGTACTTC. This encodes CASSENRAAVKNIQYF.

This clonotype has ten or more counts. The rearrangement uses TRBV4-3 and TRBJ1-3, with 8 nucleotides matching TRBD1. CDR3 length: 17 amino acids. J gave up 8 bases and V 0 bases, and 12 bases lay outside the gene matches. From germline, CDR1 is LGHNA and CDR2 YSLEER. The CDR3 loop reads CASSQDFGQGATDTIYF. DNA for the CDR3: TGCGCCAGCAGCCAAGATTTTGGGCAGGGGGCCACGGACACCATATATTTT.

This clonotype has ten or more counts. This chain connects TRBV9 to TRBJ1-1; maybe TRBD1 (6 bases). Germline V gene data show CDR1 as SGDLS and CDR2 as YYNGEE. V lost 2 bases and J 5 bases, leaving 13 bases between the germline ends. The CDR3 has 14 residues. The CDR3 protein is CASSVGQRGTEAFF. CDR3 bases: TGTGCCAGCAGCGTTGGACAGAGAGGGACTGAAGCTTTCTTT.

V usage is TRBV5-1 and J usage is TRBJ2-5, with D unclear. CDR1 is SGHRS, CDR2 YFSETQ, per germline. V gave up 7 bases and J gave up 2 bases, with 12 bases separating them. The CDR3 contains 13 residues. The CDR3 sequence: CASRLGVQETQYF. As DNA, the CDR3 is TGCGCCAGCCGCCTGGGCGTACAAGAGACCCAGTACTTC.

This clonotype was seen ten or more times. The chain combines TRBV7-8 with TRBJ1-4; 9 bases fit TRBD1. CDR1 SGHVS and CDR2 FQNEAQ come from the germline V gene. The CDR3 runs to 16 residues. Unmatched junction bases numbered 6, after V lost 2 bases and J lost 5 bases. The CDR3 DNA reads TGTGCCAGCAGCTTAAATGCTGGGACAGGGAATGAAAAACTGTTTTTT. Its protein is CASSLNAGTGNEKLFF.

There are many counts of this clonotype. V usage is TRBV12-3 or TRBV12-4 and J usage is TRBJ2-1, with 11 positions matching TRBD2. Unmatched junction bases numbered 3, after V lost 5 bases and J lost 0 bases. The CDR3 is made up of 16 amino acids. The CDR3 region has the DNA TGTGCCAGCAGTAAGACTAGCGGGAACTCCTACAATGAGCAGTTCTTC. Translation: CASSKTSGNSYNEQFF.